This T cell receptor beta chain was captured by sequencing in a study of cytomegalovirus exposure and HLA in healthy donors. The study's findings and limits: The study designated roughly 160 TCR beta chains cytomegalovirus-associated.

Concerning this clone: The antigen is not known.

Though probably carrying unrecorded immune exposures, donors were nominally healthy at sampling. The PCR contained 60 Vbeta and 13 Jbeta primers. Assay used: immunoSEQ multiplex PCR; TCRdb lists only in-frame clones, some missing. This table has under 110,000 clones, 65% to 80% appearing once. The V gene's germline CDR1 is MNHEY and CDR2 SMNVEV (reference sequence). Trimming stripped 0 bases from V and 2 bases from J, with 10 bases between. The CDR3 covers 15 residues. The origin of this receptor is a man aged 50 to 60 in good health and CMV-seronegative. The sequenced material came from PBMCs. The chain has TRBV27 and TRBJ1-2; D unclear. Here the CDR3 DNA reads TGTGCCAGCAGTTTATCTTTAGGAGGGAACTATGGCTACACCTTC. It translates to CASSLSLGGNYGYTF.